The 29 T cell receptor beta chains below come from one sample, sequenced in a study of shared clonotypes between healthy human individuals. The method was immunoSEQ multiplex PCR; TCRdb's version includes in-frame clones alone and lacks a portion of them. The data show around 2.1 million clones, about 92% seen once. Naive CD8 cells comprised CD45RO-negative, CCR7-positively selected cells, excluding terminally differentiated effector memory CD45RA+ cells. What was sequenced was naive CD8+ T cells from PBMCs. The receptor source for this set is a man between 18 and 35 years old in good health. Some clones in this sample may be carry-over from other donors' samples.

This sequence joins TRBV5-4 and TRBJ2-1, with D possibly matching TRBD2 (6 bases). The CDR3 is 15 residues long. Looked up from germline, CDR1 is SGHNT and CDR2 is YYREEE (reference sequence). Trimming cost V 3 bases and J 0 bases, with 10 bases left between them. CDR3 coding DNA: TGTGCCAGCAGCTCCCGGGAGAGCTCCTACAATGAGCAGTTCTTC. This sequence encodes CASSSRESSYNEQFF.

This clone came up once. This chain's CDR3 is CASSPRENTEAFF. The CDR3 DNA reads TGTGCCAGCAGTCCAAGGGAGAACACTGAAGCTTTCTTT. The chain combines TRBV11-3 with TRBJ1-1, with D unresolved. This CDR3 has 13 residues. Trimming removed 6 bases from V and 1 base from J, with 9 bases in between. CDR1 is SGHNT and CDR2 is YENEEA in the germline V gene.

The J gene is TRBJ1-1, the V gene TRBV29-1; a possible D gene is TRBD1 (6 bases). V gave up 6 bases and J gave up 1 base, with 12 bases separating them. CDR1 is SQVTM, CDR2 ANQGSEA, per germline. CDR3 size: 13 residues. The CDR3 is CSVRQEPNTEAFF. As DNA, the CDR3 is TGCAGCGTCCGACAGGAACCGAACACTGAAGCTTTCTTT.

About this clone: The same CDR3 is also encoded by other DNA sequences in this sample. The chain combines TRBV7-9 with TRBJ2-7, with D unclear. V gave up 2 bases and J gave up 3 bases, with 5 bases separating them. This CDR3 is 12 amino acids long. In germline, CDR1 is SEHNR, CDR2 FQNEAQ (reference sequence). CDR3 nucleotide sequence: TGTGCCAGCAGCTTATCTATCTACGAGCAGTACTTC. Amino acid sequence: CASSLSIYEQYF.

This chain joins TRBV5-4 and TRBJ2-1; D call uncertain. The CDR3 covers 17 residues. CDR1 is SGHNT, CDR2 YYREEE, per germline (reference sequence). V lost 4 bases and J 9 bases, leaving 26 bases between the germline ends. The CDR3 loop is CASSVDTLGPLQSEQFF. As DNA, the CDR3 is TGTGCCAGCAGCGTGGATACCCTGGGCCCCCTACAATCTGAGCAGTTCTTC.

The CDR3 bases are TGTGCCAGTAGTATGCGGGACAGGACCCTCCCTCTGATCTATGGCTACACCTTC. Encoded protein: CASSMRDRTLPLIYGYTF. The chain couples TRBV19 to TRBJ1-2; 8 bases fit TRBD1. Germline V gene sequence: CDR1 LNHDA, CDR2 SQIVND (reference sequence). V lost 3 bases and J lost 4; bases outside the gene matches: 16. The CDR3 covers 18 residues.

This chain uses TRBV27 with TRBJ2-1; D tentatively fits TRBD1 or TRBD2 (5 bases each). The CDR3 runs 17 residues. Germline CDR1 MNHEY, CDR2 SMNVEV (reference sequence). With 5 bases removed from V and 12 bases from J, the gap between germline ends came to 29 bases. CDR3 sequence: CASSNTPLPRYEGTQFF. The CDR3 DNA follows: TGTGCCAGCAGTAATACCCCACTACCCAGGTATGAGGGGACGCAGTTCTTC.

This sequence joins TRBV6-9 and TRBJ2-1; 7 bases align to TRBD2. Germline trimming cut 5 bases from V and 8 bases from J; bases unmatched to any gene: 18. CDR3 length: 17 amino acids. Germline assignment: CDR1 MNHGY and CDR2 SVAAGI. The CDR3 loop is CASSPSPAGRCRDEQFF. In nucleotides, the CDR3 is TGTGCCAGCAGTCCTTCCCCAGCGGGGAGATGTAGAGATGAGCAGTTCTTC.

The rearrangement joins TRBV7-3 to TRBJ2-1, with 7 bases fitting TRBD2. Germline V lookup: CDR1 SGHTA, CDR2 FQGTGA. CDR3 length equals 16 residues. V shed 0 bases, J shed 4 bases, and the junction held 6 bases outside the gene matches. Here the CDR3 DNA reads TGTGCCAGCAGCTTAACGGAATGGGAGGGGTACAATGAGCAGTTCTTC. This translates into CASSLTEWEGYNEQFF.

V and J are TRBV9 and TRBJ2-5, with 7 bases that match TRBD1. Unmatched junction bases numbered 3, after V lost 3 bases and J lost 1 base. The CDR3 contains 14 residues. The V gene's germline CDR1 is SGDLS and CDR2 YYNGEE. In nucleotides, the CDR3 is TGTGCCAGCAGCGGGACAGGTCCCCAAGAGACCCAGTACTTC. This gives the protein CASSGTGPQETQYF.

V usage is TRBV9 and J usage is TRBJ1-1; 7 bases map to TRBD1. This CDR3 spans 14 amino acids. CDR1 and CDR2 (germline): SGDLS, YYNGEE. V gave up 4 bases and J gave up 5 bases; unmatched junction bases: 8. CDR3 in DNA: TGTGCCAGCAGCCCTTGGGACAGAGGTACTGAAGCTTTCTTT. Protein: CASSPWDRGTEAFF. Combining the CDR3 with reference TRBV9 and TRBJ1-1 gives the whole variable domain DSGVTQTPKHLITATGQRVTLRCSPRSGDLSVYWYQQSLDQGLQFLIQYYNGEERAKGNILERFSAQQFPDLHSELNLSSLELGDSALYFCASSPWDRGTEAFFGQGTRLTVV.

The chain links TRBV4-2 to TRBJ2-7; TRBD2 matches at 11 bases. V was pared by 0 bases and J by 0 bases, with 7 bases of the junction left unmatched. Germline lookup yields CDR1 LGHNA and CDR2 YNFKEQ. The length of the CDR3 is 18 residues. Written as DNA, the CDR3 is TGTGCCAGCAGCCAAGAGGCCCTAGCGGGAGGCGCCTCCTACGAGCAGTACTTC. This codes for CASSQEALAGGASYEQYF.

V is TRBV2 and J is TRBJ2-7, with D uncertain. The CDR3 has 11 residues. Deletions cut 6 bases from V and 2 bases from J, with 5 bases between. The germline CDR1 and CDR2 sequences are SNHLY and FYNNEI. The CDR3 DNA follows: TGTGCCAGCAGGGCCACCTACGAGCAGTACTTC. Amino acids: CASRATYEQYF.

The chain joins TRBV11-2 to TRBJ2-7; D possibly matches TRBD1 or TRBD2 (5 bases each). The CDR3 is 14 amino acids. CDR1 and CDR2 (germline): SGHAT, FQNNGV. Deletions cut 4 bases from V and 3 bases from J, with 13 bases between. The CDR3 loop reads CASSWDGLGYEQYF. The CDR3 DNA is TGTGCCAGCAGCTGGGACGGTCTGGGCTACGAGCAGTACTTC.

The genes are TRBV4-3 and TRBJ2-2, with D uncertain. Germline loops: CDR1 LGHNA, CDR2 YSLEER. Deletions cut 0 bases from V and 2 bases from J, with 13 bases between. The CDR3 is 17 amino acids. The CDR3 loop reads CASSQELAERNTGELFF. CDR3 sequence (DNA): TGCGCCAGCAGCCAAGAGCTGGCGGAGCGCAACACCGGGGAGCTGTTTTTT.

The chain recombines TRBV9 with TRBJ2-1; 9 bases line up with TRBD2. The CDR3 runs 16 residues. The trim removed 0 bases at V and 9 bases at J, leaving 10 bases unmatched. Per the germline V gene, CDR1 is SGDLS and CDR2 is YYNGEE. CDR3 residues: CASSVGPAGGLSEQFF. CDR3 nucleotide sequence: TGTGCCAGCAGCGTAGGCCCAGCGGGAGGACTTAGTGAGCAGTTCTTC.

The V gene is TRBV29-1, the J gene TRBJ2-7, with TRBD1 identical over 7 bases. With 6 bases clipped from V and 4 bases from J, the junction kept 9 bases outside the gene matches. The CDR3 has 13 residues. Germline V CDR1 and CDR2: SQVTM, ANQGSEA. CDR3 nucleotide sequence: TGCAGCGTCCTTACAGGGGAACTTTACGAGCAGTACTTC. Amino acid sequence: CSVLTGELYEQYF.

The chain combines TRBV7-9 with TRBJ1-1, with D hard to call. CDR1 and CDR2 (germline): SEHNR, FQNEAQ (reference sequence). Trimming stripped 8 bases from V and 1 base from J, with 14 bases between. The CDR3 totals 14 residues. The chain's CDR3 is CASGALAGNTEAFF. The CDR3 DNA reads as TGTGCCAGCGGCGCTCTGGCGGGGAACACTGAAGCTTTCTTT.

The V and J genes are TRBV19 and TRBJ2-1; 11 bases match TRBD2. The germline V gene encodes CDR1 LNHDA and CDR2 SQIVND (reference sequence). The length of the CDR3 is 15 residues. The junction had 9 bases not matched to a gene; V was cut back by 7 bases and J by 7 bases. As DNA, the CDR3 is TGTGCCAGTACTCTACTAGCGGGAGACGAGAATGAGCAGTTCTTC. The encoded protein is CASTLLAGDENEQFF. Full variable domain (rest looked up from reference TRBV19 and TRBJ2-1): DGGITQSPKYLFRKEGQNVTLSCEQNLNHDAMYWYRQDPGQGLRLIYYSQIVNDFQKGDIAEGYSVSREKKESFPLTVTSAQKNPTAFYLCASTLLAGDENEQFFGPGTRLTVL.

J is TRBJ2-1 and V is TRBV13; the match to TRBD2 covers 13 bases. The CDR3 extends over 15 amino acids. Looked up from germline, CDR1 is PRHDT and CDR2 is FYEKMQ (reference sequence). The J segment lost 13 bases and the V segment lost 5 bases, leaving 11 bases of the junction unmatched. The CDR3 loop is CASSRGTSGISPQFF. The CDR3 nucleotides read TGTGCCAGCAGCCGAGGGACTAGCGGGATATCACCACAGTTCTTC.

The chain joins TRBV27 to TRBJ2-1, with TRBD1 as a possible D gene (6 bases). Germline CDR1 MNHEY, CDR2 SMNVEV (reference sequence). V shed 3 bases and J shed 2 bases, with 11 bases lying between them. The CDR3 spans 15 residues. In DNA form, the CDR3 reads TGTGCCAGCAGTTTTGGACAGAATCCCTACAATGAGCAGTTCTTC. This translates into CASSFGQNPYNEQFF.

The V and J genes are TRBV27 and TRBJ2-7, with 13 bases identical to TRBD2. The germline V gene has CDR1 MNHEY and CDR2 SMNVEV (reference sequence). Unmatched junction bases numbered 7, after V lost 2 bases and J lost 6 bases. This CDR3 spans 16 amino acids. The CDR3 coding sequence is TGTGCCAGCAGTTTAACGGGACTAGCGGGAAGGGGCGAGCAGTACTTC. Amino acid sequence: CASSLTGLAGRGEQYF.

The chain joins TRBV27 to TRBJ1-2; D gene ambiguous. The germline V and J ends were trimmed by 5 bases and 6 bases, with 16 bases remaining between them. This CDR3 spans 14 amino acids. Germline V gene data show CDR1 as MNHEY and CDR2 as SMNVEV (reference sequence). CDR3 nucleotides: TGTGCCAGCAGTCCATTGTCTCGGGTTGATGGCTACACCTTC. Its protein is CASSPLSRVDGYTF.

This chain connects TRBV27 to TRBJ2-6; D not certain. V gave up 1 base and J gave up 4 bases, with 5 bases separating them. Germline-derived CDR1 and CDR2 are MNHEY and SMNVEV (reference sequence). The CDR3 runs to 14 residues. The CDR3 region is CASSLWSGANVLTF. The CDR3 nucleotides are TGTGCCAGCAGTTTATGGTCCGGGGCCAACGTCCTGACTTTC.

V and J are TRBV28 and TRBJ2-4; tentatively, D is TRBD1 (6 bases). Germline assignment: CDR1 MDHEN and CDR2 SYDVKM. This CDR3 has 11 amino acids. V was pared by 11 bases and J by 5 bases, with 10 bases between. The CDR3 protein is CAGGRENIQYF. In nucleotides, the CDR3 is TGTGCCGGGGGCAGGGAAAACATTCAGTACTTC.

This sequence joins TRBV28 and TRBJ2-7; no clear D gene. Between the trimmed V and J ends, which lost 6 bases and 7 bases, there was a span of 22 bases. Germline CDR1 is MDHEN and CDR2 is SYDVKM. CDR3 length: 15 amino acids. CDR3 region: CASSPFKGFGREQYF. CDR3 sequence (DNA): TGTGCCAGCAGCCCATTTAAGGGATTTGGTAGAGAGCAGTACTTC.

The DNA of the CDR3 is TGTGCCAGTAGCCTCGTCGGGGTCGAGCAGTACTTC. Its translation is CASSLVGVEQYF. The chain has TRBV19 and TRBJ2-7; TRBD2 might be the D (5 bases). CDR1 and CDR2 (germline): LNHDA, SQIVND (reference sequence). V dropped 6 bases and J dropped 6 bases, with 12 bases sitting between them. The CDR3 has 12 residues.

The chain uses TRBV27 and TRBJ1-2; TRBD1 agrees at 11 bases. V was clipped by 4 bases and J by 3 bases; unmatched bases: 7. The length of the CDR3 is 16 residues. CDR1 is MNHEY and CDR2 is SMNVEV in the germline V gene (reference sequence). This CDR3 is CASSSSGTGGYYGYTF. CDR3 bases: TGTGCCAGCAGTTCCTCCGGGACAGGGGGTTACTATGGCTACACCTTC.

The V call is TRBV11-2, the J call TRBJ2-1; D is possibly TRBD1 (6 bases). The CDR3 has 14 amino acids. CDR1 SGHAT and CDR2 FQNNGV come from the germline V gene. Trimming took 5 bases from V and 3 from J, leaving 11 bases between them. Written as DNA, the CDR3 is TGTGCCAGCAGCCCCAGGGGAAACTACAATGAGCAGTTCTTC. Translated, it gives CASSPRGNYNEQFF.